This T cell receptor beta chain derives from a study of T-cell reconstitution after alpha-beta-depleted transplantation in children. Preparation of the TCRbeta library involved a method that used unique molecular identifiers. TCRdb passed the PCR reads through MiXCR, listing each CDR3 protein once. The sample has just over 950,000 distinct CDR3 sequences, around 30% seen once. This clonotype was counted between two and nine times. This CDR3 is 17 amino acids long. Per the germline V gene, CDR1 is SGDLS and CDR2 is YYNGEE. V was clipped by 0 bases and J by 0 bases, with 15 bases between them. The source of this sequence is a boy under two years old who had a stem cell transplant for SCID, so the T cells may come from the graft donor. Material: PBMCs, mostly from graft donor cells, obtained 360 days after TCRalphabeta/CD19-depleted stem cell transplant. The gene calls are TRBV9 and TRBJ1-1; the D gene is possibly TRBD1 (5 bases). This CDR3 is CASSVGVGQGVNTEAFF. The CDR3 nucleotides are TGTGCCAGCAGCGTAGGAGTCGGCCAGGGTGTGAACACTGAAGCTTTCTTT.